The 21 T cell receptor beta chains presented below share a single source sample, sequenced in a study of cytomegalovirus exposure and HLA in healthy donors. In the PCR, 60 Vbeta and 13 Jbeta primers were used. Method: immunoSEQ multiplex PCR; TCRdb's copy keeps in-frame clones and lacks some. There are about 160,000 clones in the sample; 84% occur only once, and roughly 0.38% lies in the top ten. The sequenced sample was PBMCs. The receptors shown here come from a boy aged 2 to 10 in good health and CMV-seronegative.

The chain couples TRBV27 to TRBJ2-7; 9 bases are a match to TRBD1. In germline, CDR1 is MNHEY, CDR2 SMNVEV (reference sequence). The V and J ends lost 6 bases and 9 bases, in that order; junction bases with no gene match: 9. This CDR3 is built from 13 residues. The CDR3 sequence: CASRTTGGLLQYF. The CDR3 DNA reads as TGTGCCAGCAGAACGACAGGGGGGCTTTTGCAGTACTTC.

The chain uses TRBV7-9 and TRBJ2-7, with D tentatively TRBD1 (6 bases). Trimming took 7 bases from V and 1 from J, leaving 11 bases between them. From germline, CDR1 is SEHNR and CDR2 FQNEAQ (reference sequence). This CDR3 has 13 residues. The CDR3 region is CASNQGRSYEQYF. DNA of the CDR3: TGTGCCAGCAATCAGGGGCGTTCCTACGAGCAGTACTTC.

This clone occurred a few times. The chain combines TRBV5-4 with TRBJ2-5; D gene uncertain. The germline gives CDR1 SGHNT, CDR2 YYREEE (reference sequence). Trimming left V 0 bases short and J 4 bases short, with 7 bases between. This CDR3 has 13 amino acids. This chain's CDR3 is CASSLVGTETQYF. The CDR3 DNA follows: TGTGCCAGCAGCTTGGTCGGTACAGAGACCCAGTACTTC.

This rearrangement joins TRBV5-1 to TRBJ1-1, with a weak D call TRBD1 (5 bases). Germline V gives CDR1 SGHRS, CDR2 YFSETQ. Trimming removed 0 bases at V and 8 bases at J, with 14 bases between. The CDR3 runs 14 residues. The chain's CDR3 is CASSLGKRGPEAFF. The CDR3 region has the DNA TGCGCCAGCAGCTTGGGGAAAAGGGGCCCCGAAGCTTTCTTT.

The chain employs TRBV4-1 and TRBJ2-7, with 9 positions matching TRBD1. This CDR3 contains 16 residues. V was clipped by 4 bases and J by 5 bases; unmatched bases: 12. Germline loops: CDR1 MGHRA, CDR2 YSYEKL. The CDR3 region has the DNA TGCGCCAGCAGCCGGGATCAGGACAGGGGATTCGACGAGCAGTACTTC. Translated: CASSRDQDRGFDEQYF.

The chain uses TRBV28 and TRBJ2-7; TRBD1 agrees at 8 bases. The CDR3 has 15 amino acids. V was pared by 6 bases and J by 3 bases, with 10 bases of the junction left unmatched. Germline CDR1 is MDHEN and CDR2 is SYDVKM. Here the CDR3 reads CASSPGQGWDYEQYF. In DNA form, the CDR3 reads TGTGCCAGCAGCCCCGGACAGGGATGGGACTACGAGCAGTACTTC.

This chain joins TRBV18 and TRBJ2-2; the D gene is possibly TRBD2 (6 bases). The CDR3 contains 15 residues. Germline V gene sequence: CDR1 KGHSH, CDR2 LQKENI. V was trimmed by 2 bases and J by 5 bases, leaving 12 bases between them. CDR3 in amino acids: CASSPVRDSTGELFF. The CDR3 DNA sequence: TGTGCCAGCTCACCAGTGCGGGATAGTACCGGGGAGCTGTTTTTT.

The rearrangement uses TRBV2 and TRBJ1-5; 9 nucleotides agree with TRBD1. Germline V CDR1 and CDR2: SNHLY, FYNNEI. The CDR3 is made up of 15 amino acids. J gave up 5 bases and V 6 bases, and 8 bases lay outside the gene matches. The CDR3 here is CASRITGGWDQPQHF. In DNA form, the CDR3 reads TGTGCCAGCAGGATTACAGGGGGCTGGGATCAGCCCCAGCATTTT.

J is TRBJ1-1 and V is TRBV6-1; weak D call: TRBD1 (5 bases). Germline V gene data show CDR1 as MNHNS and CDR2 as SASEGT. The V end was cut by 6 bases, the J end by 0 bases, with 8 bases between. The CDR3 is 13 residues long. The DNA for the CDR3 is TGTGCCAGCAGCAGACAGATGAACACTGAAGCTTTCTTT. Translated: CASSRQMNTEAFF.

The genes are TRBV4-1 and TRBJ2-7, with 7 bases fitting TRBD2. The CDR3 covers 14 residues. The trim removed 4 bases at V and 2 bases at J, leaving 5 bases unmatched. Germline V gene sequence: CDR1 MGHRA, CDR2 YSYEKL. The CDR3 loop is CASSPGLTTYEQYF. Here the CDR3 DNA reads TGCGCCAGCAGCCCGGGACTAACAACCTACGAGCAGTACTTC.

J is TRBJ2-3 and V is TRBV2; TRBD2 might be the D (6 bases). Germline V gene data show CDR1 as SNHLY and CDR2 as FYNNEI. The CDR3 is made up of 16 amino acids. With 8 bases removed from V and 2 bases from J, the gap between germline ends came to 20 bases. The CDR3 coding sequence is TGTGCCAGCTTTAGATCGCGGGGCGGATCCACAGATACGCAGTATTTT. This gives the protein CASFRSRGGSTDTQYF.

The V gene is TRBV28, the J gene TRBJ2-2; D remains ambiguous. The CDR3 is 15 residues long. Looked up from germline, CDR1 is MDHEN and CDR2 is SYDVKM. V lost 6 bases and J lost 0, with 11 bases in between. Written as DNA, the CDR3 is TGTGCCAGCAGCCCTAGACCGACGAACACCGGGGAGCTGTTTTTT. It yields the protein CASSPRPTNTGELFF.

This clone has only a few counts. This chain joins TRBV5-4 and TRBJ2-7; 7 bases fit TRBD2. CDR1 is SGHNT and CDR2 is YYREEE in the germline V gene (reference sequence). Trimming took 1 base from V and 2 from J; bases not matched to a gene: 3. The CDR3 spans 14 residues. CDR3 DNA sequence: TGTGCCAGCAGCTTGTGGCGGGGGACCTACGAGCAGTACTTC. Its protein product is CASSLWRGTYEQYF. The entire variable domain, with the rest obtained from reference TRBV5-4 and TRBJ2-7, is as follows: ETGVTQSPTHLIKTRGQQVTLRCSSQSGHNTVSWYQQALGQGPQFIFQYYREEENGRGNFPPRFSGLQFPNYSSELNVNALELDDSALYLCASSLWRGTYEQYFGPGTRLTVT.

This clone was found a few times. This chain links TRBV7-7 with TRBJ2-3, with TRBD2 as a possible D gene (6 bases). CDR3 length equals 13 residues. The V end lost 6 bases, the J end lost 6 bases, and 13 bases lay between the germline ends. Per the germline V gene, CDR1 is SSHAT and CDR2 is FNYEAQ (reference sequence). CDR3 DNA sequence: TGTGCCAGCAGTGGGGCTCGGGGGGATACGCAGTATTTT. Amino acids: CASSGARGDTQYF.

This chain connects TRBV5-4 to TRBJ1-1, with D maybe TRBD1 (6 bases). Trimming left V 2 bases short and J 10 bases short, with 21 bases between. The CDR3 has 15 residues. CDR1 and CDR2 from the germline V gene are SGHNT and YYREEE (reference sequence). In DNA form, the CDR3 reads TGTGCCAGCAGCTTAGATGACAGGCGCGCAGGAAGAGCTTTCTTT. Its translation: CASSLDDRRAGRAFF.

The gene calls are TRBV10-1 and TRBJ2-1; 11 bases are shared with TRBD2. Per the germline V gene, CDR1 is WNHNN and CDR2 is SYGVQD (reference sequence). This CDR3 has 16 residues. The ends lost 5 bases at V and 6 bases at J; junction bases unmatched: 9. CDR3 residues: CASSILAGGKSNEQFF. The DNA for the CDR3 is TGCGCCAGCAGTATCCTAGCGGGAGGAAAATCCAATGAGCAGTTCTTC.

This clone was detected only a few times. The chain has TRBV10-3 and TRBJ1-1; weak D call: TRBD1 (6 bases). Trimming removed 2 bases at V and 4 bases at J, with 11 bases between. In germline, CDR1 is ENHRY, CDR2 SYGVKD. The CDR3 runs 14 residues. For the CDR3, the DNA is TGTGCCATCAGTGAGCACAGGGTGAGCACTGAAGCTTTCTTT. It encodes CAISEHRVSTEAFF.

This rearrangement joins TRBV30 to TRBJ2-5; D not certain. Germline V CDR1 and CDR2: GTSNPN, SVGIG (reference sequence). V gave up 3 bases and J gave up 0 bases, with 11 bases separating them. The CDR3 is 14 amino acids. CDR3 loop: CAWRELEYQETQYF. The DNA of the CDR3 is TGTGCCTGGAGGGAATTGGAGTACCAAGAGACCCAGTACTTC.

The chain combines TRBV27 with TRBJ2-1; TRBD2 agrees at 12 bases. The germline V gene encodes CDR1 MNHEY and CDR2 SMNVEV (reference sequence). Trimming removed 4 bases from V and 5 bases from J; junction bases left unmatched: 6. This CDR3 is 16 amino acids long. DNA for the CDR3: TGTGCCAGCAGTTGGACTAGCGGGGAGATACACAATGAGCAGTTCTTC. Protein product: CASSWTSGEIHNEQFF.

V usage is TRBV2 and J usage is TRBJ2-1, with D perhaps matching TRBD2 (7 bases). Trimming shortened V by 4 bases and J by 7 bases, and 17 bases separated the two germline ends. Germline CDR1 and CDR2: SNHLY and FYNNEI. This CDR3 spans 15 amino acids. This CDR3 is CASSGPSGGGNEQFF. The CDR3, as DNA: TGTGCCAGCAGTGGCCCTAGCGGAGGGGGTAATGAGCAGTTCTTC.

In this sample, this clone turned up once. The sample contains more than one DNA sequence encoding this CDR3. The J gene is TRBJ2-5, the V gene TRBV10-2; the match to TRBD2 covers 11 bases. The CDR3 has 14 amino acids. The ends lost 5 bases at V and 4 bases at J; junction bases unmatched: 3. Germline V gene sequence: CDR1 WSHSY, CDR2 SAAADI. CDR3 protein: CASSPGLAGETQYF. The DNA for the CDR3 is TGCGCCAGCAGTCCCGGACTAGCGGGAGAGACCCAGTACTTC.